This passage covers 18 T cell receptor beta chains from one sample sequenced in a study of T cell responses to AZD1222 COVID-19 vaccine (dated by TCRdb to the early 2020s). In the paper's terms, the time point label means: baseline before first vaccination. Library method: the immunoSEQ multiplex PCR assay. TCRdb's version of the immuneACCESS table is confined to in-frame rearrangements and falls short of the full clone set. An unresolved V gene accounts for under half of the shortfall where checked; the remainder is of unknown origin. This sample comprises about 160,000 clones, almost 90% of them detected only once. Around 5.2% of the sample rests with the top ten. This sample comprised peripheral blood, obtained on day 0 of AZD1222 vaccination. These receptors all come from an adult in good health.

The chain has TRBV25-1 and TRBJ2-7; D perhaps matches TRBD1 (6 bases). Per germline, CDR1 MGHDK and CDR2 SYGVNS. The V and J ends lost 4 bases and 5 bases respectively, with 12 bases between them. The CDR3 has 13 amino acids. This chain's CDR3 is CASSGTDGDEQYF. In DNA form, the CDR3 reads TGTGCCAGCAGTGGGACAGACGGTGACGAGCAGTACTTC.

The chain is built from TRBV29-1 and TRBJ1-2; tentatively, D is TRBD1 (5 bases). Trimming took off 8 bases at V and 6 bases at J, with 19 bases between the two ends. Germline V gene sequence: CDR1 SQVTM, CDR2 ANQGSEA. The CDR3 is made up of 13 amino acids. The CDR3 DNA follows: TGCAGCACTCGACAGCCTGACAATGATGGCTACACCTTC. Translating gives CSTRQPDNDGYTF.

About this clone: Other DNA sequences in this specimen translate into the identical CDR3. The gene calls are TRBV2 and TRBJ2-7; perhaps D is TRBD1 or TRBD2 (5 bases each). CDR3 length: 13 amino acids. V was clipped by 4 bases and J by 3 bases, with 10 bases between them. Germline V CDR1 and CDR2: SNHLY, FYNNEI. This CDR3 reads CASSVAGSYEQYF. The CDR3 DNA reads as TGTGCCAGCAGTGTGGCAGGGAGCTACGAGCAGTACTTC.

This rearrangement joins TRBV6-4 to TRBJ2-1; D is perhaps TRBD2 (6 bases). The CDR3 is 15 amino acids. CDR1 and CDR2 (germline): MRHNA, SNTAGT. V lost 1 base and J lost 5, with 12 bases in between. CDR3 in amino acids: CASSDLADHNNEQFF. CDR3 nucleotides: TGTGCCAGCAGTGACTTAGCGGACCACAACAATGAGCAGTTCTTC.

The genes are TRBV5-1 and TRBJ2-1; 7 nucleotides match TRBD2. The ends lost 3 bases at V and 7 bases at J; junction bases unmatched: 4. This CDR3 is built from 13 residues. The V gene's germline CDR1 is SGHRS and CDR2 YFSETQ. CDR3 in amino acids: CASSSTSPNEQFF. The CDR3 nucleotides are TGCGCCAGCAGCTCGACTAGCCCGAATGAGCAGTTCTTC.

The rearrangement joins TRBV7-9 to TRBJ2-7; the D gene could be TRBD1 or TRBD2 (6 bases each). V was shortened by 3 bases and J by 6 bases, with 9 bases between the two germline ends. There are 12 residues in the CDR3. Germline V lookup: CDR1 SEHNR, CDR2 FQNEAQ (reference sequence). DNA of the CDR3: TGTGCCAGCAGCTTCGGGGGCGCCGAGCAGTACTTC. Its translation: CASSFGGAEQYF.

The V call is TRBV11-2, the J call TRBJ1-1; TRBD1 is a possible D gene (6 bases). CDR1 SGHAT and CDR2 FQNNGV come from the germline V gene. CDR3 length: 14 residues. The ends were cut back, 3 bases at V and 10 bases at J, with 18 bases in the middle. The CDR3 bases are TGTGCCAGCAGCTTCGGAGGGGGGCAGGGCGGAGCTTTCTTT. It translates to CASSFGGGQGGAFF.

On this clone itself: Other nucleotide sequences from this sample produce the same CDR3. The chain links TRBV28 to TRBJ1-5; D remains unclear. This CDR3 has 12 residues. Germline CDR1 reads MDHEN; CDR2 reads SYDVKM. V was cut by 4 bases and J by 7 bases, with 8 bases left in between. In DNA, the CDR3 is TGTGCCAGCAGTTCCGGCAGCCAGCCCCAGCATTTT. Translating it yields CASSSGSQPQHF.

The rearrangement uses TRBV7-8 and TRBJ2-7; 10 bases are shared with TRBD2. V trimming: 5 bases; J trimming: 6 bases; junction bases outside the gene matches: 7. Per germline, CDR1 SGHVS and CDR2 FQNEAQ. The CDR3 consists of 14 residues. As DNA, the CDR3 is TGTGCCAGCAGCCGGATAGCGGGAGGTTCCGAGCAGTACTTC. It encodes CASSRIAGGSEQYF.

The J gene is TRBJ1-2, the V gene TRBV6-5; D may be TRBD1 (5 bases). Germline V gene lookup returns CDR1 MNHEY and CDR2 SVGAGI. Trimming took 7 bases from V and 4 from J, leaving 13 bases between them. The CDR3 consists of 13 residues. The CDR3 DNA reads TGTGCCAGCATTGGTACAGGTTCCTATGGCTACACCTTC. Translation: CASIGTGSYGYTF.

The gene calls are TRBV30 and TRBJ1-4; TRBD1 agrees at 7 bases. The V gene end was trimmed by 7 bases and the J gene end by 6 bases; junction bases not matched to a gene: 11. This CDR3 has 14 amino acids. In germline, CDR1 is GTSNPN, CDR2 SVGIG (reference sequence). Here the CDR3 reads CAYTRQGVDEKLFF. For the CDR3, the DNA is TGTGCCTATACGAGACAGGGAGTGGATGAAAAACTGTTTTTT. The full variable domain, completed using reference TRBV30 and TRBJ1-4, is SQTIHQWPATLVQPVGSPLSLECTVEGTSNPNLYWYRQAAGRGLQLLFYSVGIGQISSEVPQNLSASRPQDRQFILSSKKLLLSDSGFYLCAYTRQGVDEKLFFGSGTQLSVL.

The chain has TRBV4-2 and TRBJ2-1; 10 bases map to TRBD2. The CDR3 totals 19 residues. Trimming removed 5 bases from V and 6 bases from J; junction bases left unmatched: 19. CDR1 LGHNA and CDR2 YNFKEQ come from the germline V gene. The CDR3 sequence is CASSTGAGSLAGGGNEQFF. CDR3 coding DNA: TGTGCCAGCAGCACAGGTGCAGGGTCCTTAGCGGGAGGAGGCAATGAGCAGTTCTTC.

This clone was observed once. The gene calls are TRBV6-5 and TRBJ1-3; 8 bases line up with TRBD1. The germline V gene encodes CDR1 MNHEY and CDR2 SVGAGI. V lost 5 bases to trimming and J lost 4 bases; unmatched junction nucleotides: 4. The CDR3 has 14 amino acids. The CDR3 bases are TGTGCCAGCAGTCGCAGGGGGCCAGGAAACACCATATATTTT. Encoded protein: CASSRRGPGNTIYF.

This clone was recorded once. This rearrangement joins TRBV6-1 to TRBJ2-7, with D maybe TRBD2 (5 bases). V was clipped by 1 base and J by 7 bases, with 11 bases between them. Germline loops: CDR1 MNHNS, CDR2 SASEGT. This CDR3 is built from 13 residues. CDR3 nucleotide sequence: TGTGCCAGCAGTGAAGGGACGTGGAGGGAGCAGTACTTC. Encoded protein: CASSEGTWREQYF.

The J gene is TRBJ1-2, the V gene TRBV6-6; 8 nucleotides line up with TRBD1. The CDR3 contains 15 residues. Germline V gene data show CDR1 as MNHNY and CDR2 as SVGAGI (reference sequence). With V trimmed by 5 bases and J by 3 bases, 8 bases remained unmatched. The CDR3 here is CASSTPQGADYGYTF. CDR3 coding DNA: TGTGCCAGCAGTACCCCCCAGGGGGCCGACTATGGCTACACCTTC.

The CDR3 DNA follows: TGTGCCAGCAGCCGATGGACAGGGCCATACTCTGGAAACACCATATATTTT. It codes for CASSRWTGPYSGNTIYF. This sequence joins TRBV5-8 and TRBJ1-3, with 8 nucleotides matching TRBD1. Germline V CDR1 and CDR2: SGHTS, YDEGEE. Trimming removed 4 bases from V and 0 bases from J; junction bases left unmatched: 9. The CDR3 is 17 residues long.

This chain connects TRBV20-1 to TRBJ1-2; the D gene is possibly TRBD1 (5 bases). Germline CDR1 and CDR2: DFQATT and SNEGSKA (reference sequence). This CDR3 spans 11 amino acids. The V end lost 4 bases, the J end lost 4 bases, and 7 bases lay between the germline ends. The CDR3 DNA reads TGCAGTGCTACGACAGCCTATGGCTACACCTTC. Amino acids: CSATTAYGYTF.

This clone was seen a few times. This chain links TRBV7-3 with TRBJ1-1, with 7 bases matching TRBD1. Trimming took 5 bases from V and 3 from J; bases not matched to a gene: 9. The germline CDR1 and CDR2 sequences are SGHTA and FQGTGA. This CDR3 is built from 15 residues. The CDR3 region has the DNA TGTGCCAGCAGCCTTCAAGGGGGCATGGACACTGAAGCTTTCTTT. It encodes CASSLQGGMDTEAFF.